The rows below give T cell receptor beta chains drawn from one sample of a study of vaccination and CD4 T cells after COVID-19. TCRdb recomputed calls from the PCR reads with MiXCR, one row per CDR3 protein. The sample lists approximately 15,000 distinct CDR3 sequences, around 80% seen once, with roughly 16% in the top ten. Their target antigens are unknown. Material: CD4+ T cells from blood, cultured in vitro. Receptor source: a human donor who had recovered from COVID-19. The CDR3 runs from the conserved cysteine through the conserved F or W.

cdr3_length: 17; v_call: TRBV6-1; cdr3_aa: CASSRTGDAFSGNTIYF
cdr3_length: 14; v_call: TRBV7-2; cdr3_aa: CASSPYLQTDTQYF
cdr3_length: 14; v_call: TRBV7-9; cdr3_aa: CASTRQGGNEKLFF
cdr3_length: 14; v_call: TRBV11-2; cdr3_aa: CASSRRGVFHEQYF
cdr3_length: 15; v_call: TRBV6-2/TRBV6-3; cdr3_aa: CASSYEAPGSQPQHF
cdr3_length: 13; v_call: TRBV19; cdr3_aa: CASKDRDPGAQHF
cdr3_length: 15; v_call: TRBV20-1; cdr3_aa: CSARGGQGSNEKLFF
cdr3_length: 15; v_call: TRBV3-1; cdr3_aa: CASSSTTGGYSPLHF
cdr3_length: 12; v_call: TRBV19; cdr3_aa: CASSRDLYEQYF
cdr3_length: 15; v_call: TRBV5-6; cdr3_aa: CASSWGRGVNTEAFF
cdr3_length: 13; v_call: TRBV12-3/TRBV12-4; cdr3_aa: CASSLQGDYGYTF
cdr3_length: 13; v_call: TRBV20-1; cdr3_aa: CSAWDSRGTEAFF